The clone carrying this T cell receptor (beta chain) has just a few counts. This record belongs to a study of Ad26.COV2.S vaccination and SARS-CoV-2 variants. Study in general: Donor was in the COV1001 Ad26.COV2.S trial arm.

Assay used: immunoSEQ multiplex PCR; TCRdb lists only in-frame clones, some missing. Of nearly 400,000 clones in the sample, 75% to 90% were seen once. V shed 0 bases and J shed 6 bases, with 15 bases lying between them. In germline, CDR1 is SGDLS, CDR2 YYNGEE. The CDR3 totals 15 residues. Treatment denoted: roughly 20 received Ad26.COV2.S at low or high dose, single or two shots; several received placebo; per-sample allocation not given. Specimens were obtained on day 63 following the first vaccine or placebo injection. This sample comprised peripheral blood, obtained in a trial of Ad26.COV2.S vaccine versus placebo. This sequence was found in a person between 18 and 59 years old who received the Ad26.COV2.S COVID-19 vaccine or a placebo. This chain joins TRBV9 and TRBJ1-1, with D possibly TRBD1 on 6 matching bases. Here the CDR3 reads CASSVAGGPGAEAFF. CDR3 in DNA: TGTGCCAGCAGCGTAGCTGGGGGGCCGGGGGCTGAAGCTTTCTTT.